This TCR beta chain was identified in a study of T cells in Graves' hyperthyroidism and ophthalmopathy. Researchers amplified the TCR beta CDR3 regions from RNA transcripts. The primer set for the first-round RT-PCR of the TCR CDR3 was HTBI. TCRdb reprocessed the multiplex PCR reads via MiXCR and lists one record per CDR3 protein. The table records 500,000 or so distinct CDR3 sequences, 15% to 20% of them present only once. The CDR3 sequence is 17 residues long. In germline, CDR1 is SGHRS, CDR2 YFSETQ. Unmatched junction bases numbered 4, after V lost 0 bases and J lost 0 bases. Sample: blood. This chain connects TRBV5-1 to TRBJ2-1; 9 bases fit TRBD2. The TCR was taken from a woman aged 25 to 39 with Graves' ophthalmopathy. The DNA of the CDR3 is TGCGCCAGCAGCTTGGGTGCGGGAGGGAACTCCTACAATGAGCAGTTCTTC. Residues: CASSLGAGGNSYNEQFF.